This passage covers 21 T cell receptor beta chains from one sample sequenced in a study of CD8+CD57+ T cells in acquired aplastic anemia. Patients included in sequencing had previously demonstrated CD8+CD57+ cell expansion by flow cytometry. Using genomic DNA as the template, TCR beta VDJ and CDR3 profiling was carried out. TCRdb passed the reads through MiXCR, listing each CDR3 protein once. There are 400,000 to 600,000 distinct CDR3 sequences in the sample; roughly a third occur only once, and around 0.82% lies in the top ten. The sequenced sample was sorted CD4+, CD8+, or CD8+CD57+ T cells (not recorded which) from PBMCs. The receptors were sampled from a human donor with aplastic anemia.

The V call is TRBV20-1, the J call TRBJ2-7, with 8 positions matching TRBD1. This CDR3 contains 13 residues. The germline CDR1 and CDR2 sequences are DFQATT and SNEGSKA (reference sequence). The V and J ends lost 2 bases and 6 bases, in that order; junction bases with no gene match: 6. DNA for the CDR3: TGCAGTGCTAGACCCGGACAGGGCGGCGAGCAGTACTTC. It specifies CSARPGQGGEQYF.

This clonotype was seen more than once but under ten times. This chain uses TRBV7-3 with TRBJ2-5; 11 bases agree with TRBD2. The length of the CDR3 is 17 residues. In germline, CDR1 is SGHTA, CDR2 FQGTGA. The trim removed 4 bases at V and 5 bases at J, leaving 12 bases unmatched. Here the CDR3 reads CASSSTARTSGWETQYF. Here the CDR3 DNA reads TGTGCCAGCAGCTCTACTGCTCGGACTAGCGGGTGGGAGACCCAGTACTTC.

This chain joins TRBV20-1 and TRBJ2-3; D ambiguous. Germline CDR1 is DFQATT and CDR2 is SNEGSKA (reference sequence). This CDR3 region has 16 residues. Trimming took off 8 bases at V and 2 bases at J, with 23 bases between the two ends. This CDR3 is CSSTLESSRPTDTQYF. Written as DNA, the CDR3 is TGCAGTTCCACGCTAGAATCATCAAGACCCACAGATACGCAGTATTTT.

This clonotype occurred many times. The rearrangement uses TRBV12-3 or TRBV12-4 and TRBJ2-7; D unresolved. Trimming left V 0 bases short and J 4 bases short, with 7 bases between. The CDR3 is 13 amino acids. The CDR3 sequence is CASSLATQYEQYF. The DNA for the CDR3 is TGTGCCAGCAGTTTAGCGACACAGTACGAGCAGTACTTC.

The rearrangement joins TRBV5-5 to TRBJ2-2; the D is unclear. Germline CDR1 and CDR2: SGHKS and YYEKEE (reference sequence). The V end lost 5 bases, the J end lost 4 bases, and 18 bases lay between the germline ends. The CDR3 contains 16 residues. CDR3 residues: CASSYPLTPATGELFF. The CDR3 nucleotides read TGTGCCAGCAGTTACCCCCTAACACCAGCCACCGGGGAGCTGTTTTTT.

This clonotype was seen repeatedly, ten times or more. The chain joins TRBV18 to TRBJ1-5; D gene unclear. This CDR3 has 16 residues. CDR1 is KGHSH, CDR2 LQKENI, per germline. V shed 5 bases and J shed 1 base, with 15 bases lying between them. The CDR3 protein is CASSAGAPGSNQPQHF. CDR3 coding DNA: TGTGCCAGCTCAGCAGGAGCCCCTGGGAGCAATCAGCCCCAGCATTTT.

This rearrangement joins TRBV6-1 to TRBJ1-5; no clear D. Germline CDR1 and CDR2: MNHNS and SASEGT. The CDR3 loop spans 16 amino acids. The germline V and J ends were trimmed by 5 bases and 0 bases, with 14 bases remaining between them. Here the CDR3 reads CASSPRGANSNQPQHF. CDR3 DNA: TGTGCCAGCAGTCCTCGCGGCGCTAATAGCAATCAGCCCCAGCATTTT.

CDR3 loop: CASRPPGDTQYF. The CDR3 bases are TGTGCCAGCAGACCCCCGGGGGATACGCAGTATTTT. This chain connects TRBV6-1 to TRBJ2-3; D is possibly TRBD2 (5 bases). V was clipped by 6 bases and J by 6 bases, with 10 bases between them. The CDR3 is made up of 12 amino acids. CDR1 MNHNS and CDR2 SASEGT come from the germline V gene.

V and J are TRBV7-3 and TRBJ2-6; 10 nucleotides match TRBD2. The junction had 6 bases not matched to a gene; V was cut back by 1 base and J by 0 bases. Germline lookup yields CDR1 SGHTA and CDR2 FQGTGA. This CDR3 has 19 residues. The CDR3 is CASSLMTLAGSSGANVLTF. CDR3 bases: TGTGCCAGCAGCTTAATGACACTAGCGGGGAGCTCTGGGGCCAACGTCCTGACTTTC. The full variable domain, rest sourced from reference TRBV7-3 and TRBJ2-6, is GAGVSQTPSNKVTEKGKYVELRCDPISGHTALYWYRQSLGQGPEFLIYFQGTGAADDSGLPNDRFFAVRPEGSVSTLKIQRTERGDSAVYLCASSLMTLAGSSGANVLTFGAGSRLTVL.

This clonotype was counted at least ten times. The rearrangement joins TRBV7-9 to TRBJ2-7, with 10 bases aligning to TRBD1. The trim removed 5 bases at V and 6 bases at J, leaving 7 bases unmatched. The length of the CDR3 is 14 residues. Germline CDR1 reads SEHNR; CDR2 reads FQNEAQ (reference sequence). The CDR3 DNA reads TGTGCCAGCAGCCAGGCCGGGACAGGGGCCGAGCAGTACTTC. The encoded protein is CASSQAGTGAEQYF. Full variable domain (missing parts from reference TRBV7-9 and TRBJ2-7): DTGVSQNPRHKITKRGQNVTFRCDPISEHNRLYWYRQTLGQGPEFLTYFQNEAQLEKSRLLSDRFSAERPKGSFSTLEIQRTEQGDSAMYLCASSQAGTGAEQYFGPGTRLTVT.

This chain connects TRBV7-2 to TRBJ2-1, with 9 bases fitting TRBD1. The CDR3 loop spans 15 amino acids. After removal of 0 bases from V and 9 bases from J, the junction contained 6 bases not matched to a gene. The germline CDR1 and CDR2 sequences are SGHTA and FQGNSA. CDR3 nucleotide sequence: TGTGCCAGCAGCTTAGCGACAGGGGGTTGGAGTGAGCAGTTCTTC. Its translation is CASSLATGGWSEQFF.

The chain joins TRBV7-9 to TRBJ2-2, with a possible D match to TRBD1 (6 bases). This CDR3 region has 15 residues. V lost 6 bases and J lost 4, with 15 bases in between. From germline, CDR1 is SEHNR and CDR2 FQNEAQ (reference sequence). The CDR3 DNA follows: TGTGCCAGCAGTCTACAGGGAGTCGGCACCGGGGAGCTGTTTTTT. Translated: CASSLQGVGTGELFF.

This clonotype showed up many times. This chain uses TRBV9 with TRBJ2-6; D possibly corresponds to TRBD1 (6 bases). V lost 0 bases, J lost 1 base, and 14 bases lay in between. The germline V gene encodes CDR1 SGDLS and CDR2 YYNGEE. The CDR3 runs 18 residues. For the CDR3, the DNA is TGTGCCAGCAGCGTAGGCCAGGGGACCCTATCTGGGGCCAACGTCCTGACTTTC. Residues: CASSVGQGTLSGANVLTF. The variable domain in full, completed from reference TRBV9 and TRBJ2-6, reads DSGVTQTPKHLITATGQRVTLRCSPRSGDLSVYWYQQSLDQGLQFLIQYYNGEERAKGNILERFSAQQFPDLHSELNLSSLELGDSALYFCASSVGQGTLSGANVLTFGAGSRLTVL.

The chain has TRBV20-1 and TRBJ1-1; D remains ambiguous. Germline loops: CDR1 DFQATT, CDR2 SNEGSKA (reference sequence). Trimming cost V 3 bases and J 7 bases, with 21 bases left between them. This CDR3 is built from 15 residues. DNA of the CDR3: TGCAGTGCTAGGCTGACCTCCGACACAAAACTTGAAGCTTTCTTT. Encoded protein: CSARLTSDTKLEAFF.

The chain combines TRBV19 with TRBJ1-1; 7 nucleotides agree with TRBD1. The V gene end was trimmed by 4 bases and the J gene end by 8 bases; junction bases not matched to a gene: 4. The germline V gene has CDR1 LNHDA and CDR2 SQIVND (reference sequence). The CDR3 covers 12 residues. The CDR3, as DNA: TGTGCCAGTAGTAACCGGGACAGAGAAGCTTTCTTT. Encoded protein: CASSNRDREAFF. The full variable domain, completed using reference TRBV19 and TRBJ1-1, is DGGITQSPKYLFRKEGQNVTLSCEQNLNHDAMYWYRQDPGQGLRLIYYSQIVNDFQKGDIAEGYSVSREKKESFPLTVTSAQKNPTAFYLCASSNRDREAFFGQGTRLTVV.

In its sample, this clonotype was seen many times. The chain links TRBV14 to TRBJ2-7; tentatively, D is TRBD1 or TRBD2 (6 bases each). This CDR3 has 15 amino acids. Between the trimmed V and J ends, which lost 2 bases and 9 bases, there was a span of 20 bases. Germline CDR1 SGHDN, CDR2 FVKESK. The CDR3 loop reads CASSQRGGNPKGQYF. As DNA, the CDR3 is TGTGCCAGCAGCCAAAGAGGGGGGAATCCGAAGGGGCAGTACTTC.

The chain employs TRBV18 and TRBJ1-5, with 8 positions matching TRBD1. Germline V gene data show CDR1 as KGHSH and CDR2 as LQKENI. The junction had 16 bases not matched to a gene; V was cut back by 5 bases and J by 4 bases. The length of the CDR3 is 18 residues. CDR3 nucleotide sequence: TGTGCCAGCTCAGTATACGGGCCCGGACAGGGTGGAAATCAGCCCCAGCATTTT. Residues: CASSVYGPGQGGNQPQHF.

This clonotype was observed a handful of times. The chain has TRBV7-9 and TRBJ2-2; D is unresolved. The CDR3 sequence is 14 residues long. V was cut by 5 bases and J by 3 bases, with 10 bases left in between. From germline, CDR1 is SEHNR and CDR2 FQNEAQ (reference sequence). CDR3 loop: CASSPRVDTGELFF. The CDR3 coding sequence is TGTGCCAGCAGCCCCCGGGTCGACACCGGGGAGCTGTTTTTT.

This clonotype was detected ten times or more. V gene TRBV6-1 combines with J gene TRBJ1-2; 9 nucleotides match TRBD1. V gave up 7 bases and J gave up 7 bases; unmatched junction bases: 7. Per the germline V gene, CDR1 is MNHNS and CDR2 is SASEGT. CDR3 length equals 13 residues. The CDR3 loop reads CASTSGQGRGYTF. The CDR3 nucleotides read TGTGCCAGCACCTCGGGACAGGGTCGTGGCTACACCTTC.

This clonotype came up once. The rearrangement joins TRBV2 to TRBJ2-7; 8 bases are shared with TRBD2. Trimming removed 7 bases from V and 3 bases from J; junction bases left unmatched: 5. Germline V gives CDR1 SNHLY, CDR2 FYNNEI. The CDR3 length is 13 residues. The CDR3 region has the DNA TGTGCCAGCACCGGGGGGGTACTCTACGAGCAGTACTTC. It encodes CASTGGVLYEQYF.

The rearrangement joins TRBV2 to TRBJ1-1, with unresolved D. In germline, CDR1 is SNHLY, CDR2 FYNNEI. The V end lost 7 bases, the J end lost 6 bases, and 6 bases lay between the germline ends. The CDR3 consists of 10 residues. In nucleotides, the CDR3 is TGTGCCAGCAAGGATTCTGAAGCTTTCTTT. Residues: CASKDSEAFF.